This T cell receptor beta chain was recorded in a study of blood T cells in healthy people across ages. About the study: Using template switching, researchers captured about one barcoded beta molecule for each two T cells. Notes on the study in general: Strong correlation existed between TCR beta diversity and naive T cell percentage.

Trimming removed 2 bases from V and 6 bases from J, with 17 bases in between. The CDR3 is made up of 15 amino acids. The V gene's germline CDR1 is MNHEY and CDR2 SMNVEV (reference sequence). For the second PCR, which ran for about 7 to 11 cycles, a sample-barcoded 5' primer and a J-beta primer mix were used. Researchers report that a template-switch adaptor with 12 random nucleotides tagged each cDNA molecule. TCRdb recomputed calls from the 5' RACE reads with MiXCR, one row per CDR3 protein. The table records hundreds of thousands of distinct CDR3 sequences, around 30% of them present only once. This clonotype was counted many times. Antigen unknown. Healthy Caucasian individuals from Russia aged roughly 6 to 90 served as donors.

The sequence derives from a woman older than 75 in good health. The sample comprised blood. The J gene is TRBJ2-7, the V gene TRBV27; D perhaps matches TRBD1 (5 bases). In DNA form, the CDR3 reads TGTGCCAGCAGTTTAAAGCCTACAGGTAGAGGCGAGCAGTACTTC. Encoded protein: CASSLKPTGRGEQYF.